This T cell receptor beta chain emerged from a study of blood T cell repertoires in COVID-19. Study-level background: Collection of acute and convalescent COVID-19 samples took place in the United States, Italy and Spain. From T cells, B-cell-depleted T cells, or PBMCs came the material, which was cDNA or gDNA.

Trimming removed 5 bases at V and 4 bases at J, with 14 bases between. Germline assignment: CDR1 SGDLS and CDR2 YYNGEE. The CDR3 extends over 14 amino acids. TCRdb keeps only in-frame clones here, not all; method: immunoSEQ multiplex PCR. The repertoire holds about 200,000 clones, with roughly 85% as singletons. This receptor was taken from a woman in her 40s with active or convalescent COVID-19. This chain uses TRBV9 with TRBJ2-3; the D gene is possibly TRBD2 (5 bases). The sample taken for sequencing was peripheral blood. The CDR3 nucleotides are TGTGCCAGCAGTCGCTTACTAGTATCAGATACGCAGTATTTT. Its protein is CASSRLLVSDTQYF.